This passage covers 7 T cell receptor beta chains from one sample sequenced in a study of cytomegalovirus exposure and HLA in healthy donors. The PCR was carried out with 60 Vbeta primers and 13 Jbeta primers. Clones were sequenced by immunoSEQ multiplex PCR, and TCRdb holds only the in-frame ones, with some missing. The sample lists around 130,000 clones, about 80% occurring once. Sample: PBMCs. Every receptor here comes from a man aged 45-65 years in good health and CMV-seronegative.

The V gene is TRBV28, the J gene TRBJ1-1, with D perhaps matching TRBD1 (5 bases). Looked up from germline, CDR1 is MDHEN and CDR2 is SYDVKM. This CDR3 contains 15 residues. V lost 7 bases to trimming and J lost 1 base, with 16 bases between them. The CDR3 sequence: CASKTPGGPNTEAFF. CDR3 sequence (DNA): TGTGCCAGCAAAACCCCCGGGGGACCGAACACTGAAGCTTTCTTT.

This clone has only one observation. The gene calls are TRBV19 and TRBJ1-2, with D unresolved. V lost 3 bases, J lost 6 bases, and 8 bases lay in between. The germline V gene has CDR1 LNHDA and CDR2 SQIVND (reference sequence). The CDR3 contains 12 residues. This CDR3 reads CASSIEGHGYTF. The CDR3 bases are TGTGCCAGTAGTATTGAGGGTCATGGCTACACCTTC.

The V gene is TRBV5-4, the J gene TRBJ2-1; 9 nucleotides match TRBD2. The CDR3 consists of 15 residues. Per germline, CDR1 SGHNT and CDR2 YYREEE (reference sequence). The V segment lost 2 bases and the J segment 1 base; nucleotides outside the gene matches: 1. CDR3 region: CASSFSGRSYNEQFF. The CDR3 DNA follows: TGTGCCAGCAGCTTCAGCGGGAGGTCCTACAATGAGCAGTTCTTC.

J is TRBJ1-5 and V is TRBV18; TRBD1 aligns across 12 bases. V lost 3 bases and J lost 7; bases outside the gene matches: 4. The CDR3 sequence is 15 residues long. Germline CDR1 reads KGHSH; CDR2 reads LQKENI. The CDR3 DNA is TGTGCCAGCTCACCGGGGACAGGGGGCATGCAGCCCCAGCATTTT. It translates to CASSPGTGGMQPQHF.

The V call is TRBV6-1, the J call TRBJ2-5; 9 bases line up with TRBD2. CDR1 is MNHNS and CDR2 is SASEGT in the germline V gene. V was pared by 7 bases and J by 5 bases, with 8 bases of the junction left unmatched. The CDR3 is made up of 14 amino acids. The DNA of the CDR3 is TGTGCCAGCATGGATAGCGGGAGATGGGAGACCCAGTACTTC. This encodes CASMDSGRWETQYF.

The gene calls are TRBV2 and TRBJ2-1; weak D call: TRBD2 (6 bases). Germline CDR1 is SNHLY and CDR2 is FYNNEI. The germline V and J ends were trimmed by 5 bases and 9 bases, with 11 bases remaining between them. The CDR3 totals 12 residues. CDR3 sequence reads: CASSWDSPEQFF. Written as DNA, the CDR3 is TGTGCCAGCAGTTGGGACTCGCCTGAGCAGTTCTTC.

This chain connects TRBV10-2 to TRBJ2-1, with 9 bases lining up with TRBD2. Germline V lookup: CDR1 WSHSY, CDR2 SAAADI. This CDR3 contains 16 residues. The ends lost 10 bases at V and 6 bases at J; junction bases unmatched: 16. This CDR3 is CAITPASGTSVNEQFF. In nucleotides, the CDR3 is TGCGCCATCACCCCGGCTAGCGGGACTTCGGTCAATGAGCAGTTCTTC.